This TCR beta chain is drawn from a study of response to subunit inactivated influenza vaccine. The germline gives CDR1 SGHTA, CDR2 FQGNSA. The CDR3 covers 15 residues. J lost 6 bases, V lost 4 bases, and 12 bases had no gene match. Regarding the study as a whole: Authors suggested each seasonal flu vaccination may recruit only limited numbers of new T cells.

MiXCR was run by TCRdb on the RT-PCR reads, yielding one entry per CDR3 protein. Of some 570,000 distinct CDR3 sequences listed, approximately 10% were seen once; the top ten hold roughly 9.6%. As to this clonotype: Its antigen is not identified.

The same specimen was also included in a second study, on T cells expressing NK-cell markers. That study reports: Making the TCR beta cDNA relied on 5'RACE template switching with UMIs. One of eight sequenced donors was HCMV-seronegative; the other seven were seropositive. The same clonotypes also predominated in the CD3+CD56-NKG2C+ fraction of a handful of donors.

The TCR was taken from a man between 45 and 60 years old who received an inactivated influenza vaccine. V usage is TRBV7-2 and J usage is TRBJ2-7; TRBD2 aligns across 7 bases. Material: PBMCs from blood, obtained on the day of vaccination. In nucleotides, the CDR3 is TGTGCCAGCAGCTACGAGCGGGGTTTGGCAGCCGAGCAGTACTTC. Translation gives CASSYERGLAAEQYF. The variable domain in full, with the rest retrieved from reference TRBV7-2 and TRBJ2-7, is GAGVSQSPSNKVTEKGKDVELRCDPISGHTALYWYRQSLGQGLEFLIYFQGNSAPDKSGLPSDRFSAERTGGSVSTLTIQRTQQEDSAVYLCASSYERGLAAEQYFGPGTRLTVT.